What follows are 26 T cell receptor beta chains derived from one specimen sequenced in a study of blood T cell repertoires in COVID-19. Profiling relied on immunoSEQ multiplex PCR, and the TCRdb table lists in-frame clones only, not all of them. The sample lists some 200,000 clones, 75% to 85% occurring once. Sequencing was performed on peripheral blood. The receptor set was obtained from a woman aged 70-85 years with COVID-19, enrolled during active disease.

The sample holds a few counts of this clone. Other DNA sequences from this sample encode an identical CDR3 as well. In DNA form, the CDR3 reads TGCGCCAGCAGCTTACAGGGTTCAGAGACCCAGTACTTC. As protein: CASSLQGSETQYF. V usage is TRBV5-1 and J usage is TRBJ2-5, with D tentatively TRBD1 (6 bases). Germline CDR1 SGHRS, CDR2 YFSETQ. The CDR3 covers 13 residues. With 2 bases removed from V and 4 bases from J, the gap between germline ends came to 9 bases.

The gene calls are TRBV28 and TRBJ2-6; 8 nucleotides line up with TRBD1. The length of the CDR3 is 19 residues. V was pared by 2 bases and J by 0 bases, with 9 bases of the junction left unmatched. From germline, CDR1 is MDHEN and CDR2 SYDVKM. The CDR3 nucleotides read TGTGCCAGCAGTTTAAGGGACAGGACCTATTCCTCTGGGGCCAACGTCCTGACTTTC. This gives the protein CASSLRDRTYSSGANVLTF.

The V gene is TRBV28, the J gene TRBJ2-7; TRBD1 is a possible D gene (6 bases). There are 12 residues in the CDR3. V was shortened by 6 bases and J by 4 bases, with 10 bases between the two germline ends. The germline V gene encodes CDR1 MDHEN and CDR2 SYDVKM. The CDR3 DNA is TGTGCCAGCAGAACCGGACAGTACGAGCAGTACTTC. Its translation is CASRTGQYEQYF.

The genes are TRBV29-1 and TRBJ2-2, with D unresolved. Trimming stripped 5 bases from V and 0 bases from J, with 13 bases between. CDR3 length equals 15 residues. Germline lookup yields CDR1 SQVTM and CDR2 ANQGSEA. The CDR3 nucleotides are TGCAGCGTTCGGTCTGGAGAAGCGAACACCGGGGAGCTGTTTTTT. This gives the protein CSVRSGEANTGELFF.

The J gene is TRBJ1-1, the V gene TRBV19, with D possibly being TRBD1 (5 bases). Germline CDR1 LNHDA, CDR2 SQIVND (reference sequence). The V gene lost 3 bases and the J gene lost 4 bases, with 12 bases spanning the gap. The CDR3 covers 14 residues. The CDR3 DNA reads TGTGCCAGTAGTATCGACAGAGGAAGCACTGAAGCTTTCTTT. Translation gives CASSIDRGSTEAFF.

This clone was picked up a small number of times. The chain uses TRBV15 and TRBJ2-7, with TRBD1 matching 8 bases. The germline gives CDR1 LNHNV, CDR2 YYDKDF (reference sequence). The V and J ends lost 3 bases and 5 bases, in that order; junction bases with no gene match: 9. This CDR3 region has 15 residues. CDR3 in DNA: TGTGCCACCAGCAGTCCGGGACAGGTCACCCACGAGCAGTACTTC. Residues: CATSSPGQVTHEQYF.

The chain has TRBV5-6 and TRBJ2-2, with D maybe TRBD2 (5 bases). Germline-derived CDR1 and CDR2 are SGHDT and YYEEEE. This CDR3 contains 15 residues. V gave up 4 bases and J gave up 1 base, with 11 bases separating them. The CDR3 reads CASSPARENTGELFF. The CDR3 coding sequence is TGTGCCAGCAGCCCCGCTCGGGAGAACACCGGGGAGCTGTTTTTT.

On this clone itself: The junction departs from germline at one end; a sequencing error may be responsible. The V call is TRBV9, the J call TRBJ2-7; D not certain. Germline lookup yields CDR1 SGDLS and CDR2 YYNGEE. CDR3 length equals 14 residues. In DNA form, the CDR3 reads TGTGCCAGCAGCGTAAGAGAGTCCAACTACGAGCAGTGCTTC. Translation: CASSVRESNYEQCF.

This clone appeared a single time. The chain uses TRBV3-1 (or the pseudogene TRBV3-2) and TRBJ1-1; D gene uncertain. CDR1 and CDR2 (germline): LGHDT, YNNKEL (reference sequence). The CDR3 loop spans 14 amino acids. Trimming removed 0 bases at V and 2 bases at J, with 7 bases between. The CDR3 DNA sequence: TGTGCCAGCAGCCAAGAGGCATTCAACACTGAAGCTTTCTTT. Its translation: CASSQEAFNTEAFF.

The chain combines TRBV19 with TRBJ2-7, with 8 bases lining up with TRBD1. The V gene end was trimmed by 5 bases and the J gene end by 0 bases; junction bases not matched to a gene: 9. The CDR3 is made up of 16 amino acids. Germline CDR1 LNHDA, CDR2 SQIVND (reference sequence). CDR3 loop: CASSYHRGLTSYEQYF. The CDR3 DNA follows: TGTGCCAGTAGTTACCACAGGGGGTTGACCTCCTACGAGCAGTACTTC.

The CDR3 protein is CASSYSLRDTIYF. The CDR3 nucleotides read TGTGCCAGCAGTTACTCCCTGAGGGACACCATATATTTT. V usage is TRBV6-5 and J usage is TRBJ1-3, with D hard to call. From germline, CDR1 is MNHEY and CDR2 SVGAGI. The ends were cut back, 0 bases at V and 8 bases at J, with 8 bases in the middle. This CDR3 is built from 13 residues.

V and J are TRBV5-1 and TRBJ2-7; TRBD2 aligns across 10 bases. Germline V CDR1 and CDR2: SGHRS, YFSETQ. J gave up 1 base and V 4 bases, and 8 bases lay outside the gene matches. The CDR3 spans 16 residues. CDR3 nucleotide sequence: TGCGCCAGCAGCCCCGGCGGGACTAGCGATTCCTACGAGCAGTACTTC. Residues: CASSPGGTSDSYEQYF.

Turning to this clone: A junction boundary mismatches the germline segment, possibly from a read error. The chain carries TRBV19 and TRBJ1-2, with D unresolved. The germline V gene has CDR1 LNHDA and CDR2 SQIVND (reference sequence). The CDR3 length is 13 residues. Here the CDR3 DNA reads TGTGCCAGTATGGCACATGGAGGGAATGGCTACGCCTTC. Protein sequence: CASMAHGGNGYAF.

This chain connects TRBV30 to TRBJ2-3; D may be TRBD2 (9 bases). V lost 0 bases and J lost 5, with 30 bases in between. Germline V gene lookup returns CDR1 GTSNPN and CDR2 SVGIG (reference sequence). The CDR3 covers 20 residues. Written as DNA, the CDR3 is TGTGCCTGGAGTGTACGGAACAGGGGGATAGCGGGAGTGGGGAAAGATACGCAGTATTTT. Its translation: CAWSVRNRGIAGVGKDTQYF. Combining the CDR3 with reference TRBV30 and TRBJ2-3 gives the whole variable domain SQTIHQWPATLVQPVGSPLSLECTVEGTSNPNLYWYRQAAGRGLQLLFYSVGIGQISSEVPQNLSASRPQDRQFILSSKKLLLSDSGFYLCAWSVRNRGIAGVGKDTQYFGPGTRLTVL.

The chain is built from TRBV28 and TRBJ2-3; TRBD2 is a possible D gene (5 bases). The CDR3 length is 15 residues. CDR1 MDHEN and CDR2 SYDVKM come from the germline V gene. V was trimmed by 6 bases and J by 2 bases, leaving 15 bases between them. CDR3 amino acids: CASSSLGGYTDTQYF. DNA for the CDR3: TGTGCCAGCAGCTCCCTAGGAGGATACACAGATACGCAGTATTTT.

The chain combines TRBV7-9 with TRBJ1-1, with 7 bases identical to TRBD1. Trimming cost V 5 bases and J 3 bases; bases outside gene matches: 9. The germline gives CDR1 SEHNR, CDR2 FQNEAQ (reference sequence). This CDR3 has 15 amino acids. In DNA, the CDR3 is TGTGCCAGCAGCGCACCCCGGGGACAGCACACTGAAGCTTTCTTT. The encoded protein is CASSAPRGQHTEAFF.

V usage is TRBV7-2 and J usage is TRBJ2-1; 10 nucleotides agree with TRBD2. The CDR3 totals 15 residues. The germline V gene encodes CDR1 SGHTA and CDR2 FQGNSA. Trimming removed 1 base from V and 10 bases from J; junction bases left unmatched: 7. The CDR3: CASSLGASGSREQFF. The CDR3 DNA follows: TGTGCCAGCAGCTTAGGGGCTAGCGGGAGCCGCGAGCAGTTCTTC.

The genes are TRBV28 and TRBJ2-5; 13 bases match TRBD2. From germline, CDR1 is MDHEN and CDR2 SYDVKM. This CDR3 is built from 19 residues. The V segment lost 5 bases and the J segment 4 bases; nucleotides outside the gene matches: 16. CDR3 in DNA: TGTGCCAGCAGTCTACCCATGGGGACTAGCGGGATGAGTATAGAGACCCAGTACTTC. Encoded protein: CASSLPMGTSGMSIETQYF.

The V and J genes are TRBV2 and TRBJ1-2, with D maybe TRBD1 (6 bases). The CDR3 runs 15 residues. CDR1 SNHLY and CDR2 FYNNEI come from the germline V gene. Trimming took 3 bases from V and 5 from J, leaving 16 bases between them. Here the CDR3 reads CASSDVGRGRYGYTF. CDR3 bases: TGTGCCAGCAGTGATGTGGGCAGGGGAAGGTATGGCTACACCTTC. Looking up the rest from reference TRBV2 and TRBJ1-2 gives the full variable domain: EPEVTQTPSHQVTQMGQEVILRCVPISNHLYFYWYRQILGQKVEFLVSFYNNEISEKSEIFDDQFSVERPDGSNFTLKIRSTKLEDSAMYFCASSDVGRGRYGYTFGSGTRLTVV.

J is TRBJ1-5 and V is TRBV4-1; maybe TRBD1 (5 bases). Trimming removed 4 bases at V and 0 bases at J, with 13 bases between. The length of the CDR3 is 16 residues. Germline loops: CDR1 MGHRA, CDR2 YSYEKL. CDR3 in DNA: TGCGCCAGCAGCCCCGAGACAGAATATAGCAATCAGCCCCAGCATTTT. This sequence encodes CASSPETEYSNQPQHF.

V usage is TRBV7-9 and J usage is TRBJ1-2, with D hard to call. The CDR3 covers 15 residues. Deletions cut 6 bases from V and 4 bases from J, with 18 bases between. Germline values: CDR1 SEHNR, CDR2 FQNEAQ (reference sequence). The CDR3 reads CASSYSSSGRYGYTF. In DNA form, the CDR3 reads TGTGCCAGCAGTTATAGCAGTTCTGGTCGCTATGGCTACACCTTC.

This clone appeared a few times. The chain combines TRBV10-2 with TRBJ1-1; D may be TRBD1 (6 bases). The V and J ends lost 7 bases and 2 bases respectively, with 11 bases between them. The CDR3 consists of 13 residues. Germline V lookup: CDR1 WSHSY, CDR2 SAAADI. CDR3 protein: CASTRGTNTEAFF. In DNA, the CDR3 is TGCGCCAGCACTAGGGGGACAAACACTGAAGCTTTCTTT.

This clone was detected a few times. The V call is TRBV3-1 (or the pseudogene TRBV3-2), the J call TRBJ1-2; D might be TRBD1 (6 bases). The CDR3 consists of 14 residues. Between the trimmed V and J ends, which lost 1 base and 0 bases, there was a span of 6 bases. Germline V gene lookup returns CDR1 LGHDT and CDR2 YNNKEL (reference sequence). The chain's CDR3 is CASSQGQANYGYTF. The CDR3, as DNA: TGTGCCAGCAGCCAAGGACAGGCTAACTATGGCTACACCTTC.

The rearrangement links TRBV5-4 to TRBJ2-3; 13 bases match TRBD2. CDR1 and CDR2 from the germline V gene are SGHNT and YYREEE (reference sequence). V shed 7 bases, J shed 1 base, and the junction held 6 bases outside the gene matches. The CDR3 runs 16 residues. This CDR3 is CASSPGTSGGTDTQYF. In DNA, the CDR3 is TGTGCCAGCTCACCTGGGACTAGCGGGGGCACAGATACGCAGTATTTT.

This clone showed up many times. CDR3 nucleotide sequence: TGCGCCAGCAGTAAAGGACAGGTCGACTATGGCTACACCTTC. Translating it yields CASSKGQVDYGYTF. J is TRBJ1-2 and V is TRBV10-2; TRBD1 agrees at 7 bases. J was trimmed by 3 bases and V by 5 bases; bases with no gene match: 6. The CDR3 covers 14 residues. Germline V gene data show CDR1 as WSHSY and CDR2 as SAAADI.

J is TRBJ1-2 and V is TRBV3-1 (or the pseudogene TRBV3-2); a weak D match, TRBD1 (5 bases). Between the trimmed V and J ends, which lost 1 base and 14 bases, there was a span of 14 bases. The germline CDR1 and CDR2 sequences are LGHDT and YNNKEL (reference sequence). The CDR3 length is 12 residues. The CDR3, as DNA: TGTGCCAGCAGCCAAGTTTCACAGGCTCGAACCTTC. Encoded protein: CASSQVSQARTF.